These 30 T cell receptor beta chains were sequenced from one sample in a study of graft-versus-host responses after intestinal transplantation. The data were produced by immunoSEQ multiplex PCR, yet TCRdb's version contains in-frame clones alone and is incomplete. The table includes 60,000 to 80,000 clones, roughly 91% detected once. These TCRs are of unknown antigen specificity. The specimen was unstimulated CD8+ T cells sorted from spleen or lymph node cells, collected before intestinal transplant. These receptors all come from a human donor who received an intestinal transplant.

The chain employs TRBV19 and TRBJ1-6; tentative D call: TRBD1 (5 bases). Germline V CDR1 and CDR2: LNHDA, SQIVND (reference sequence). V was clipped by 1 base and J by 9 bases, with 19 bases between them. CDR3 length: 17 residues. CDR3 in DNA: TGTGCCAGTAGTATAGTCTGGACACCGGGGGGTGGTTCACCCCTCCACTTT. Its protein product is CASSIVWTPGGGSPLHF.

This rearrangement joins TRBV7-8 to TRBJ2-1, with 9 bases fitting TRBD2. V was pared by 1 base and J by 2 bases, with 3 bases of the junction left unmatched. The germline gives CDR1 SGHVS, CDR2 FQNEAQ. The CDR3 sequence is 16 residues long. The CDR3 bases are TGTGCCAGCAGCTTAGGGGTAGCGGGGGCCTACAATGAGCAGTTCTTC. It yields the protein CASSLGVAGAYNEQFF.

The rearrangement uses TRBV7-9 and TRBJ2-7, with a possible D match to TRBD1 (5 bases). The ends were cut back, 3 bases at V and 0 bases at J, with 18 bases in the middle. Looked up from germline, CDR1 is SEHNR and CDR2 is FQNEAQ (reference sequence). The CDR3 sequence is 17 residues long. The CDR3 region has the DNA TGTGCCAGCAGCTTTCCCCTTAGACAGCCCAGCTCCTACGAGCAGTACTTC. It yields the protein CASSFPLRQPSSYEQYF.

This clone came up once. The CDR3: CSVANPEAFF. The CDR3 DNA is TGCAGCGTCGCGAATCCTGAAGCTTTCTTT. This chain joins TRBV29-1 and TRBJ1-1, with no clear D. The CDR3 has 10 residues. Germline V gene sequence: CDR1 SQVTM, CDR2 ANQGSEA. V was trimmed by 6 bases and J by 6 bases, leaving 8 bases between them.

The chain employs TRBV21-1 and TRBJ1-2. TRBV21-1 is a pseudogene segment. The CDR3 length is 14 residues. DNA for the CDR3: TGTGCCAGCAGCAAATTTCGGGGGGATTATGGCTACACCTTC. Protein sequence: CASSKFRGDYGYTF.

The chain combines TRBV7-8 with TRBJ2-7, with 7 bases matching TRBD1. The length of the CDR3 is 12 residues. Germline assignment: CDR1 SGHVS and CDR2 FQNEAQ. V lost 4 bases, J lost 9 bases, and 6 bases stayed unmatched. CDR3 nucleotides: TGTGCCAGCAGCTCACAGGGGATGGGGCAGTACTTC. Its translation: CASSSQGMGQYF.

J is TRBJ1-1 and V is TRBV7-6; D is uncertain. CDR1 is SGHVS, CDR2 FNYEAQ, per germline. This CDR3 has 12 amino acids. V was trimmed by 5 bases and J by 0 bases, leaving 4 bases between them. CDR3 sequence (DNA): TGTGCCAGCAGCCTCCTGAACACTGAAGCTTTCTTT. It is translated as CASSLLNTEAFF.

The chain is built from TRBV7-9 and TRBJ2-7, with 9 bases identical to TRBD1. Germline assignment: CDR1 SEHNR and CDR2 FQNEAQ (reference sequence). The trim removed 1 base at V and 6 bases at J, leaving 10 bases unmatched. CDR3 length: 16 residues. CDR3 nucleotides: TGTGCCAGCAGCTTAGACGAGACAGGGGGGGGGCGCGAGCAGTACTTC. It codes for CASSLDETGGGREQYF.

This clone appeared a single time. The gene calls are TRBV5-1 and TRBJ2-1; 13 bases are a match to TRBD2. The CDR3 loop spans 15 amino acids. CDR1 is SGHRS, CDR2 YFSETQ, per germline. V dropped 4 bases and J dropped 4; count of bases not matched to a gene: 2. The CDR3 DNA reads TGCGCCAGCAGCATGACTAGCGGGGGGTACAATGAGCAGTTCTTC. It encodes CASSMTSGGYNEQFF.

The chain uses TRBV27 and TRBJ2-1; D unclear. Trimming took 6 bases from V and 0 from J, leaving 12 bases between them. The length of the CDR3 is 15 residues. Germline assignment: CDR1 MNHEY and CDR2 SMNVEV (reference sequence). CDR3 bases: TGTGCCAGCAGCTTAGCCTTGAGCTCCTACAATGAGCAGTTCTTC. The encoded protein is CASSLALSSYNEQFF.

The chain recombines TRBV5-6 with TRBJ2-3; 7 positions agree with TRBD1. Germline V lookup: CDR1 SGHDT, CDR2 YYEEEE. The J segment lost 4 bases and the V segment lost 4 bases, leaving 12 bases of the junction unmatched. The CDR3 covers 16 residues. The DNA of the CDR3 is TGTGCCAGCAGCACCATGACAGGGTTAGTCGCAGATACGCAGTATTTT. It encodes CASSTMTGLVADTQYF.

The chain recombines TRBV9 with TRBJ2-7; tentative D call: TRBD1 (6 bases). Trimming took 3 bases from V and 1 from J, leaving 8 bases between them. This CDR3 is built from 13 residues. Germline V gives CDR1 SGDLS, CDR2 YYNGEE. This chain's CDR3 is CASSDGQSYEQYF. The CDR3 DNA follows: TGTGCCAGCAGCGACGGACAGTCCTACGAGCAGTACTTC.

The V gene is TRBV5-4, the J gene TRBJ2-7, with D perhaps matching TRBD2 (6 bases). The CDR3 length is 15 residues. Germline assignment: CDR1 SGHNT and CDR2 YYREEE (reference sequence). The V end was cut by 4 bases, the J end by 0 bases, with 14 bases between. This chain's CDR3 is CASSVGLLDSYEQYF. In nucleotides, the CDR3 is TGTGCCAGCAGCGTGGGACTCCTAGACTCCTACGAGCAGTACTTC.

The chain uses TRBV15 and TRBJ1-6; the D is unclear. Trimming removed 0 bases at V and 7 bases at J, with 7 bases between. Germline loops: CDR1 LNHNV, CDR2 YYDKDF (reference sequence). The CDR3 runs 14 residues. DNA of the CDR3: TGTGCCACCAGCAGAGATGGCGGCAATTCACCCCTCCACTTT. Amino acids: CATSRDGGNSPLHF.

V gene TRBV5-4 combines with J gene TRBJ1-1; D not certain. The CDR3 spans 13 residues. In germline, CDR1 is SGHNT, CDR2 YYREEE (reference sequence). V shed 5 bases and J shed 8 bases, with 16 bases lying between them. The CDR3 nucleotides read TGTGCCAGCAGTGAGGAGAAGTCCGCCGAAGCTTTCTTT. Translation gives CASSEEKSAEAFF.

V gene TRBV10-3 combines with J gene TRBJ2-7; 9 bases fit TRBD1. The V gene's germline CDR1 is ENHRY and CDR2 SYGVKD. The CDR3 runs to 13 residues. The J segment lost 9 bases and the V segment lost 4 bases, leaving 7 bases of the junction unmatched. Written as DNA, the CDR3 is TGTGCCATCAGTGGTAGGGACAGGGAGGTGCAGTACTTC. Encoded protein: CAISGRDREVQYF.

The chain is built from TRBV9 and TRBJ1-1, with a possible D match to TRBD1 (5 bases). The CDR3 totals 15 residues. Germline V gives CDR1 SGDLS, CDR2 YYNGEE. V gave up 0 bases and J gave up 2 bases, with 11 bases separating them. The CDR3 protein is CASSVGGVFNTEAFF. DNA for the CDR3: TGTGCCAGCAGCGTAGGGGGCGTATTCAACACTGAAGCTTTCTTT.

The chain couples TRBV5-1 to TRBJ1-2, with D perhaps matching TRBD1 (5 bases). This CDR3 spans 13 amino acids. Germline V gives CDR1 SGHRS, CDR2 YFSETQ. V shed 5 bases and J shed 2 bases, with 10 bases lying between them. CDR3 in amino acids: CASRLTVNYGYTF. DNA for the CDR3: TGCGCCAGCAGATTGACAGTGAACTATGGCTACACCTTC.

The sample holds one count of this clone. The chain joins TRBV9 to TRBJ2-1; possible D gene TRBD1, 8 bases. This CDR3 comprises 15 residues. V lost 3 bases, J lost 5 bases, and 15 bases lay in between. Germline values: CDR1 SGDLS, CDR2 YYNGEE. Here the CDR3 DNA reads TGTGCCAGCAGCGAAACAGGGGGGGACAACAATGAGCAGTTCTTC. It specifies CASSETGGDNNEQFF.

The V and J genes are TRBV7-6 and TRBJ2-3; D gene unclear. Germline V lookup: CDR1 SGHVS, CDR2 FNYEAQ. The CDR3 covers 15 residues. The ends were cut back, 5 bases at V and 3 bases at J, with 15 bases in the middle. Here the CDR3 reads CASSVIAGGTDTQYF. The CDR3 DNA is TGTGCCAGCAGCGTAATAGCTGGCGGTACAGATACGCAGTATTTT.

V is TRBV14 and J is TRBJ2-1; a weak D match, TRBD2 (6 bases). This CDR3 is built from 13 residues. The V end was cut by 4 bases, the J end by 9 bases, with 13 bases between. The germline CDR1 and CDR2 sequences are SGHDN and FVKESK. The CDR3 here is CASSLGGLSEQFF. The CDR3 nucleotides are TGTGCCAGCAGCCTTGGGGGGTTAAGTGAGCAGTTCTTC.

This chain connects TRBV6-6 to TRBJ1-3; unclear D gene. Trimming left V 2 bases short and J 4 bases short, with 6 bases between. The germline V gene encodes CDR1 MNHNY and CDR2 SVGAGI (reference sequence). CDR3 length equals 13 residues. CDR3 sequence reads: CASSYGPGNTIYF. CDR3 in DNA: TGTGCCAGCAGTTACGGGCCGGGAAACACCATATATTTT.

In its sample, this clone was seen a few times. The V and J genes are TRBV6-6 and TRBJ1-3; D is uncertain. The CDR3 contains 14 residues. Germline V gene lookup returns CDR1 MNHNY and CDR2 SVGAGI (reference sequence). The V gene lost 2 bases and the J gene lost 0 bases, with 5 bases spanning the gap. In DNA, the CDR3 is TGTGCCAGCAGTTACCCCAGCTCTGGAAACACCATATATTTT. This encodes CASSYPSSGNTIYF.

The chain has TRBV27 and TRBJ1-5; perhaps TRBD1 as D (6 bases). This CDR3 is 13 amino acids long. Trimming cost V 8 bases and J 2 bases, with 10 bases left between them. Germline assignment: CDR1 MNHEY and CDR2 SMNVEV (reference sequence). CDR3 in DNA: TGTGCCAGCGGGGAGGGGGGCAATCAGCCCCAGCATTTT. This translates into CASGEGGNQPQHF.

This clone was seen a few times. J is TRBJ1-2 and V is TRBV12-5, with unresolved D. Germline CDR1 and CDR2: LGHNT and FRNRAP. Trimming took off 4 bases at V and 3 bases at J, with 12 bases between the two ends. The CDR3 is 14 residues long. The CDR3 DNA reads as TGTGCTAGTGGTTCCGAGGCGTTCTACTATGGCTACACCTTC. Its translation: CASGSEAFYYGYTF.

CDR3 in DNA: TGTGCCAGCAGCGCCAGCGGGGGGGCTTACAATGAGCAGTTCTTC. It specifies CASSASGGAYNEQFF. The chain uses TRBV7-2 and TRBJ2-1; 10 bases are a match to TRBD2. CDR3 size: 15 residues. The germline gives CDR1 SGHTA, CDR2 FQGNSA. Germline trimming cut 5 bases from V and 4 bases from J; bases unmatched to any gene: 5.

The DNA for the CDR3 is TGTGCCATCAGTGAGTCGGGGACAGTGTATGGCTACACCTTC. Translating gives CAISESGTVYGYTF. V usage is TRBV10-3 and J usage is TRBJ1-2, with TRBD1 matching over 7 bases. With 0 bases clipped from V and 5 bases from J, the junction kept 3 bases outside the gene matches. Germline V gene sequence: CDR1 ENHRY, CDR2 SYGVKD. This CDR3 spans 14 amino acids.

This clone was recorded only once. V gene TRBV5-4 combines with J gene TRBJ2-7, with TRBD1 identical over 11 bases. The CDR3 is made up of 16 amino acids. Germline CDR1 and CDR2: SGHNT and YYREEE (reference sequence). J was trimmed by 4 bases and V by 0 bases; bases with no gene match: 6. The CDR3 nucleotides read TGTGCCAGCAGCTTGGCCGGACAGGGGGCAGTTTACGAGCAGTACTTC. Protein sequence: CASSLAGQGAVYEQYF.

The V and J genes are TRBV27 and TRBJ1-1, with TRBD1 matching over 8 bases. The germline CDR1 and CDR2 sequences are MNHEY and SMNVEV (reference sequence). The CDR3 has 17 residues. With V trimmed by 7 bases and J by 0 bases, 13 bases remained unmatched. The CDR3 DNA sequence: TGTGCCAGCACCGCAAGTTCAGGGGGCCTGTTGAACACTGAAGCTTTCTTT. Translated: CASTASSGGLLNTEAFF.

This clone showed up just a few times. The CDR3 coding sequence is TGCAGCGTTGAAGTGGGCCAGGGCGACGGGCAGTACTTC. Amino acid sequence: CSVEVGQGDGQYF. J is TRBJ2-7 and V is TRBV29-1; tentatively, D is TRBD1 (5 bases). Germline CDR1 is SQVTM and CDR2 is ANQGSEA. V lost 1 base, J lost 9 bases, and 16 bases lay in between. The CDR3 runs 13 residues.